Given below is one T cell receptor beta chain in context. As yet, its antigen is unknown. This entry belongs to a study of beta chain features in type 1 diabetes. Study-wide background: The study examined about 100 million sorted cells across all samples. Study findings and constraints: VDJ junctions from patients with type 1 diabetes contained fewer insertions and more deletions. A moderate, significant TCRB CDR3 shortening appeared in type 1 diabetes across four CD4+ subsets. The cDNA sequencing approach could over-represent high-TCR-expressing cells.

The CDR3 sequence is 14 residues long. CDR1 is SGHTA and CDR2 is FQGNSA in the germline V gene. J gave up 5 bases and V 5 bases, and 2 bases lay outside the gene matches. Expressed TCRB transcripts were sequenced because the entire RNA isolate underwent reverse transcription. The data were produced by immunoSEQ multiplex PCR, yet TCRdb's version contains in-frame clones alone and is incomplete. Altogether approximately 120,000 clones are present, roughly 17% being singletons, with the ten largest covering around 2.5%. The V gene is TRBV7-2, the J gene TRBJ2-3; 12 bases fit TRBD2. The receptor's source is a man younger than 35 with type 1 diabetes. Sample: central memory CD4+ T cells from blood. DNA for the CDR3: TGTGCCAGCAGCCCTAGCGGGAGGGTAGATACGCAGTATTTT. It translates to CASSPSGRVDTQYF.